Included here is one T cell receptor beta chain sequence, with context. Its antigen is not known. TCRdb ran MiXCR on the reads and lists one entry per CDR3 protein. The sample comprises approximately 910,000 distinct CDR3 sequences, 30% to 40% of which are singletons, and over 10% rests with the top ten. This sample was taken from a study of T cell repertoires in cytomegalovirus infection. V was pared by 5 bases and J by 10 bases, with 9 bases between. This CDR3 has 11 residues. Germline CDR1 MDHEN, CDR2 SYDVKM. V usage is TRBV28 and J usage is TRBJ1-5; D perhaps matches TRBD1 (6 bases). The specimen was cultured CD8+ T cells from PBMCs, collected from culture after CMV antigen stimulation. The TCR comes from a human donor in good health (CMV status not recorded). Some clones in this sample may be carry-over from other donors' samples. The CDR3 is CASSTGLPQHF. The CDR3 region has the DNA TGTGCCAGCAGTACAGGGCTACCCCAGCATTTT.